This passage covers 25 T cell receptor beta chains from one sample sequenced in a study of response to subunit inactivated influenza vaccine. TCRdb fed the RT-PCR reads into MiXCR, producing one record per CDR3 protein. The table has 800,000 to 1,000,000 distinct CDR3 sequences, over 20% seen once; the top ten hold roughly 10%. The sequences come from PBMCs from blood, collected less than 6 days after vaccination. The receptor set was obtained from a man aged 45-65 years who received an inactivated influenza vaccine.

This clonotype was seen only a few times. This chain joins TRBV4-2 and TRBJ1-1, with 8 bases fitting TRBD1. This CDR3 is 14 amino acids long. The V and J ends lost 1 base and 3 bases, in that order; junction bases with no gene match: 1. Germline loops: CDR1 LGHNA, CDR2 YNFKEQ. The CDR3 DNA is TGTGCCAGCAGCCAAGGGGACAGGTACACTGAAGCTTTCTTT. Protein product: CASSQGDRYTEAFF.

CDR3 protein: CSARGVAGGLNEQFF. The CDR3 DNA reads as TGCAGTGCTAGAGGGGTAGCGGGAGGGCTCAATGAGCAGTTCTTC. The chain is built from TRBV20-1 and TRBJ2-1; 11 positions agree with TRBD2. The germline V gene has CDR1 DFQATT and CDR2 SNEGSKA (reference sequence). The CDR3 spans 15 residues. J gave up 6 bases and V 1 base, and 5 bases lay outside the gene matches.

This clonotype turned up a few times. This chain connects TRBV20-1 to TRBJ2-7; TRBD1 agrees at 7 bases. The CDR3 has 13 residues. Trimming cost V 1 base and J 1 base; bases outside gene matches: 1. CDR1 is DFQATT, CDR2 SNEGSKA, per germline (reference sequence). The DNA of the CDR3 is TGCAGTGCTAGAGTACAGGGGTCCTACGAGCAGTACTTC. This codes for CSARVQGSYEQYF.

This chain joins TRBV6-1 and TRBJ2-2, with D possibly matching TRBD1 (5 bases). The V end lost 8 bases, the J end lost 6 bases, and 16 bases lay between the germline ends. Germline CDR1 MNHNS, CDR2 SASEGT. The CDR3 covers 14 residues. The CDR3 region has the DNA TGTGCCAGCCAACTTATTCCAGGGCCCGGGGAGCTGTTTTTT. It encodes CASQLIPGPGELFF.

The V call is TRBV29-1, the J call TRBJ2-1; tentative D call: TRBD1 (5 bases). V was cut by 7 bases and J by 6 bases, with 13 bases left in between. The CDR3 spans 12 residues. Germline CDR1 reads SQVTM; CDR2 reads ANQGSEA. CDR3 DNA: TGCAGCGCCGCCAAAGGGGCCAATGAGCAGTTCTTC. Encoded protein: CSAAKGANEQFF.

At least ten counts were recorded for this clonotype. The gene calls are TRBV21-1 and TRBJ1-5; TRBD1 was called by the table and not checked on the DNA. TRBV21-1 is a pseudogene. The CDR3 extends over 16 amino acids. The CDR3 loop reads CASSTLPGRKVQPQHF. As DNA, the CDR3 is TGTGCCAGCAGCACCCTACCGGGACGGAAGGTACAGCCCCAGCATTTT.

This clonotype was found a few times. The chain links TRBV9 to TRBJ2-2; D possibly corresponds to TRBD1 (6 bases). The CDR3 runs 16 residues. V dropped 3 bases and J dropped 4 bases, with 16 bases sitting between them. Looked up from germline, CDR1 is SGDLS and CDR2 is YYNGEE. The CDR3 DNA is TGTGCCAGCAGCGCAACCGGGACAACAGGCACCGGGGAGCTGTTTTTT. Amino acids: CASSATGTTGTGELFF.

This clonotype has just a few counts. The rearrangement uses TRBV6-1 and TRBJ1-5, with a tentative D call TRBD1 (5 bases). Trimming took off 3 bases at V and 3 bases at J, with 9 bases between the two ends. Germline V lookup: CDR1 MNHNS, CDR2 SASEGT. CDR3 length: 14 amino acids. DNA of the CDR3: TGTGCCAGCAGTGACCAGGGTTCCAATCAGCCCCAGCATTTT. It is translated as CASSDQGSNQPQHF.

The gene calls are TRBV14 and TRBJ2-5; no firm D call. V gave up 0 bases and J gave up 4 bases, with 12 bases separating them. The length of the CDR3 is 15 residues. Germline lookup yields CDR1 SGHDN and CDR2 FVKESK. CDR3 sequence reads: CASSQDLHPVETQYF. The CDR3 coding sequence is TGTGCCAGCAGCCAAGACCTTCACCCCGTAGAGACCCAGTACTTC.

The sample holds a few counts of this clonotype. The chain uses TRBV18 and TRBJ2-7; the D gene is possibly TRBD1 (5 bases). Trimming removed 9 bases at V and 0 bases at J, with 12 bases between. The V gene's germline CDR1 is KGHSH and CDR2 LQKENI. The CDR3 length is 13 residues. In nucleotides, the CDR3 is TGTGCCAGTGGGGCCTCAAACTCCTACGAGCAGTACTTC. Its protein product is CASGASNSYEQYF.

The chain is built from TRBV15 and TRBJ2-1; 7 bases are a match to TRBD2. V gave up 2 bases and J gave up 6 bases; unmatched junction bases: 10. The CDR3 is 16 residues long. Germline assignment: CDR1 LNHNV and CDR2 YYDKDF (reference sequence). CDR3 amino acids: CATSRSWGVAGNEQFF. DNA of the CDR3: TGTGCCACCAGCAGAAGCTGGGGAGTAGCGGGCAATGAGCAGTTCTTC.

The chain has TRBV29-1 and TRBJ2-7; no reliable D call. CDR1 SQVTM and CDR2 ANQGSEA come from the germline V gene. The CDR3 runs 11 residues. V lost 5 bases, J lost 0 bases, and 5 bases lay in between. The DNA of the CDR3 is TGCAGCGTTCGAAGCTCCTACGAGCAGTACTTC. It codes for CSVRSSYEQYF.

The V and J genes are TRBV9 and TRBJ2-2, with 11 bases that match TRBD1. Germline assignment: CDR1 SGDLS and CDR2 YYNGEE. CDR3 length: 17 amino acids. The V segment lost 0 bases and the J segment 4 bases; nucleotides outside the gene matches: 5. The CDR3 spells CASSVVFGQGATGELFF. CDR3 nucleotides: TGTGCCAGCAGCGTAGTATTTGGACAGGGGGCCACCGGGGAGCTGTTTTTT.

There are a few counts of this clonotype. The genes are TRBV20-1 and TRBJ2-1; D gene uncertain. The CDR3 has 16 amino acids. The germline V gene has CDR1 DFQATT and CDR2 SNEGSKA (reference sequence). With 0 bases removed from V and 0 bases from J, the gap between germline ends came to 12 bases. CDR3 sequence reads: CSARDYLVSSYNEQFF. CDR3 bases: TGCAGTGCTAGAGATTATCTCGTTAGCTCCTACAATGAGCAGTTCTTC.

This clonotype was picked up many times. The genes are TRBV6-1 and TRBJ2-1, with D hard to call. The germline CDR1 and CDR2 sequences are MNHNS and SASEGT. The CDR3 has 14 residues. Trimming cost V 10 bases and J 0 bases, with 13 bases left between them. The chain's CDR3 is CATWHPRSYNEQFF. The DNA of the CDR3 is TGTGCCACCTGGCATCCCCGCTCCTACAATGAGCAGTTCTTC.

This clonotype came up a few times. DNA for the CDR3: TGTGCCAGCAGCCCTTCCCACAGGGAGGGCACGCAGTATTTT. Its protein is CASSPSHREGTQYF. V is TRBV11-2 and J is TRBJ2-3, with D possibly TRBD2 on 7 matching bases. The V gene's germline CDR1 is SGHAT and CDR2 FQNNGV. The CDR3 has 14 residues. Trimming pared 5 bases from V and 9 bases from J, leaving 18 bases between.

This clonotype was picked up a small number of times. This chain connects TRBV5-1 to TRBJ2-5; 9 positions match TRBD1. V gave up 5 bases and J gave up 1 base; unmatched junction bases: 6. CDR3 length: 15 residues. From germline, CDR1 is SGHRS and CDR2 YFSETQ. CDR3 in amino acids: CASSSQTGGQETQYF. Here the CDR3 DNA reads TGCGCCAGCAGTAGTCAGACAGGGGGCCAAGAGACCCAGTACTTC.

The chain joins TRBV29-1 to TRBJ2-7; 9 positions match TRBD2. There are 14 residues in the CDR3. CDR1 is SQVTM and CDR2 is ANQGSEA in the germline V gene. V was pared by 4 bases and J by 3 bases, with 7 bases of the junction left unmatched. The CDR3 nucleotides are TGCAGCGTTGTGTGGCGGGAGGGCCGCTACGAGCAGTACTTC. Translated, it gives CSVVWREGRYEQYF.

This chain connects TRBV20-1 to TRBJ2-7; D not resolved. Trimming pared 0 bases from V and 5 bases from J, leaving 14 bases between. CDR3 length: 14 residues. CDR1 is DFQATT and CDR2 is SNEGSKA in the germline V gene (reference sequence). The CDR3 DNA reads TGCAGTGCTAGAGATCCGAGCAGGTCCGACGAGCAGTACTTC. Its translation is CSARDPSRSDEQYF.

This clonotype was counted ten times or more. V usage is TRBV3-1 and J usage is TRBJ1-2, with TRBD1 matching 7 bases. With 4 bases clipped from V and 2 bases from J, the junction kept 7 bases outside the gene matches. This CDR3 contains 15 residues. Germline V gene data show CDR1 as LGHDT and CDR2 as YNNKEL (reference sequence). In nucleotides, the CDR3 is TGTGCCAGCAGCCCCACCAGGGGGGTGAACTATGGCTACACCTTC. Translated, it gives CASSPTRGVNYGYTF. The variable domain in full, completed from reference TRBV3-1 and TRBJ1-2, reads DTAVSQTPKYLVTQMGNDKSIKCEQNLGHDTMYWYKQDSKKFLKIMFSYNNKELIINETVPNRFSPKSPDKAHLNLHINSLELGDSAVYFCASSPTRGVNYGYTFGSGTRLTVV.

This clonotype has ten or more counts. The J gene is TRBJ2-1, the V gene TRBV6-5; D gene ambiguous. The length of the CDR3 is 14 residues. CDR1 and CDR2 (germline): MNHEY, SVGAGI. The germline V and J ends were trimmed by 2 bases and 0 bases, with 5 bases remaining between them. The CDR3 sequence: CASSYESSYNEQFF. The CDR3 nucleotides are TGTGCCAGCAGTTACGAAAGCTCCTACAATGAGCAGTTCTTC.

This clonotype was counted between two and nine times. The chain uses TRBV6-1 and TRBJ1-4; the D gene is possibly TRBD1 (5 bases). Germline assignment: CDR1 MNHNS and CDR2 SASEGT. The CDR3 length is 13 residues. V was trimmed by 6 bases and J by 5 bases, leaving 10 bases between them. This CDR3 reads CASRRGWNEKLFF. The CDR3 DNA reads TGTGCCAGCAGGCGGGGGTGGAATGAAAAACTGTTTTTT.

The chain carries TRBV24-1 and TRBJ2-1; D possibly matches TRBD1 or TRBD2 (5 bases each). V lost 4 bases to trimming and J lost 15 bases, with 18 bases between them. The CDR3 has 13 residues. The germline CDR1 and CDR2 sequences are KGHDR and SFDVKD. CDR3 protein: CATSEGTKGTRFF. The CDR3, as DNA: TGTGCCACCAGTGAGGGGACGAAGGGCACGCGGTTCTTC.

The chain combines TRBV9 with TRBJ2-1; 9 bases match TRBD2. Germline V gene lookup returns CDR1 SGDLS and CDR2 YYNGEE. The V and J ends lost 2 bases and 4 bases, in that order; junction bases with no gene match: 4. The CDR3 extends over 15 amino acids. CDR3 sequence: CASSVSTSGYNEQFF. CDR3 coding DNA: TGTGCCAGCAGCGTTTCGACTAGCGGTTACAATGAGCAGTTCTTC.

This clonotype was observed a handful of times. The chain joins TRBV11-2 to TRBJ2-3, with 10 bases matching TRBD2. The germline gives CDR1 SGHAT, CDR2 FQNNGV. The CDR3 covers 16 residues. V lost 6 bases, J lost 8 bases, and 14 bases stayed unmatched. CDR3 nucleotide sequence: TGTGCCAGCAGGACTCTAGCGGGAGACCTCGCGCGTACGCAGTATTTT. Translated: CASRTLAGDLARTQYF.